The source of this TCR beta chain is a study of cytomegalovirus exposure and HLA in healthy donors. Healthy bone marrow donors formed the donor group. General study findings and limits: The study carried out a later analysis of TCR beta sequences. It associated approximately 15,000 of them with specific HLA alleles at a false discovery rate of 0.05. Evidence from a later analysis indicated that most CMV-associated TCR beta chains looked HLA-restricted. Per a prior analysis, the majority of TCR beta V segments were productive roughly 90% or roughly 30% of the time.

PCR used 60 Vbeta primers and 13 Jbeta primers. The table came from immunoSEQ multiplex PCR; TCRdb's copy has only in-frame clones and leaves some out. The data contain about 140,000 clones, roughly 75% of them singletons. This clone was seen a handful of times. Its target is unknown. This sequence was found in a female donor in good health and CMV-seronegative. The sequenced sample was PBMCs.

CDR3 protein: CASSQDQRSSTDTQYF. In DNA, the CDR3 is TGCGCCAGCAGCCAAGATCAACGGTCTAGCACAGATACGCAGTATTTT. V is TRBV4-3 and J is TRBJ2-3; D gene uncertain. The CDR3 length is 16 residues. Germline V gives CDR1 LGHNA, CDR2 YSLEER. Between the trimmed V and J ends, which lost 0 bases and 0 bases, there was a span of 10 bases.